The 9 T cell receptor beta chains in this list originate from one sample, sequenced in a study of tumor-infiltrating lymphocytes in localized non-small cell lung cancer. Produced via immunoSEQ multiplex PCR; TCRdb's table is partial and in-frame only. The data show some 3,100 clones, just over 65% seen once. Input material: uninvolved lung tissue not adjacent to the tumor. These receptors were obtained from a human donor with non-small cell lung cancer.

This clone appeared a few times. The chain joins TRBV6-1 to TRBJ1-2, with D uncertain. The CDR3 totals 12 residues. V lost 5 bases and J 8 bases, leaving 12 bases between the germline ends. CDR1 is MNHNS, CDR2 SASEGT, per germline. CDR3 amino acids: CASSPGPPGYTF. The CDR3 DNA reads as TGTGCCAGCAGTCCGGGCCCCCCGGGCTACACCTTC.

V and J are TRBV10-3 and TRBJ2-3; 8 bases are shared with TRBD2. From germline, CDR1 is ENHRY and CDR2 SYGVKD. V shed 6 bases and J 1 base; nucleotides not matched to a gene: 3. The CDR3 has 14 residues. CDR3: CAIRGAGGTDTQYF. The CDR3 DNA follows: TGTGCCATCAGGGGAGCGGGAGGCACAGATACGCAGTATTTT.

This rearrangement joins TRBV29-1 to TRBJ1-5, with unresolved D. Germline CDR1 is SQVTM and CDR2 is ANQGSEA. V was shortened by 6 bases and J by 3 bases, with 9 bases between the two germline ends. The CDR3 consists of 12 residues. Here the CDR3 DNA reads TGCAGCGTGCAAAACTACAATCAGCCCCAGCATTTT. As protein: CSVQNYNQPQHF.

The genes are TRBV7-9 and TRBJ1-2; 9 bases agree with TRBD1. The trim removed 0 bases at V and 8 bases at J, leaving 10 bases unmatched. The V gene's germline CDR1 is SEHNR and CDR2 FQNEAQ (reference sequence). The CDR3 loop spans 16 amino acids. CDR3 coding DNA: TGTGCCAGCAGCTTAGCGTCCCCGACAGGGGGTGGAGGCTACACCTTC. Residues: CASSLASPTGGGGYTF.

CDR3 sequence: CASSLLRNLNEQFF. The CDR3 DNA reads TGTGCCAGCAGCTTATTAAGGAACCTCAATGAGCAGTTCTTC. The V call is TRBV7-2, the J call TRBJ2-1; D not certain. This CDR3 contains 14 residues. Trimming took off 2 bases at V and 6 bases at J, with 11 bases between the two ends. Per germline, CDR1 SGHTA and CDR2 FQGNSA. Variable domain in full (rest from reference TRBV7-2 and TRBJ2-1): GAGVSQSPSNKVTEKGKDVELRCDPISGHTALYWYRQSLGQGLEFLIYFQGNSAPDKSGLPSDRFSAERTGGSVSTLTIQRTQQEDSAVYLCASSLLRNLNEQFFGPGTRLTVL.

The chain joins TRBV7-1 to TRBJ1-1; maybe TRBD1 (5 bases). TRBV7-1 is placed among ORFs of uncertain function. The CDR3 is 14 amino acids. V was clipped by 3 bases and J by 4 bases, with 12 bases between them. The CDR3 protein is CASSSSGAPTEAFF. CDR3 bases: TGTGCCAGCAGCTCCTCCGGGGCCCCCACTGAAGCTTTCTTT.

The chain has TRBV6-6 and TRBJ1-2; TRBD1 agrees at 10 bases. The CDR3 is made up of 13 amino acids. The germline V gene has CDR1 MNHNY and CDR2 SVGAGI (reference sequence). Trimming cost V 6 bases and J 6 bases; bases outside gene matches: 4. In DNA, the CDR3 is TGTGCCAGCAGGACAGGGGGCAAGGATGGCTACACCTTC. Translating it yields CASRTGGKDGYTF.

V usage is TRBV2 and J usage is TRBJ2-7; D perhaps matches TRBD2 (5 bases). Per the germline V gene, CDR1 is SNHLY and CDR2 is FYNNEI. The CDR3 length is 14 residues. Trimming shortened V by 3 bases and J by 2 bases, and 11 bases separated the two germline ends. CDR3 in DNA: TGTGCCAGCAGTGAGTTGCCCGGGACCTACGAGCAGTACTTC. Amino acids: CASSELPGTYEQYF.

The V gene is TRBV6-6, the J gene TRBJ2-3; no clear D gene. The germline gives CDR1 MNHNY, CDR2 SVGAGI (reference sequence). The V end lost 2 bases, the J end lost 6 bases, and 9 bases lay between the germline ends. There are 13 residues in the CDR3. The CDR3 loop is CASSYDLWDTQYF. The DNA for the CDR3 is TGTGCCAGCAGTTACGACCTCTGGGATACGCAGTATTTT.